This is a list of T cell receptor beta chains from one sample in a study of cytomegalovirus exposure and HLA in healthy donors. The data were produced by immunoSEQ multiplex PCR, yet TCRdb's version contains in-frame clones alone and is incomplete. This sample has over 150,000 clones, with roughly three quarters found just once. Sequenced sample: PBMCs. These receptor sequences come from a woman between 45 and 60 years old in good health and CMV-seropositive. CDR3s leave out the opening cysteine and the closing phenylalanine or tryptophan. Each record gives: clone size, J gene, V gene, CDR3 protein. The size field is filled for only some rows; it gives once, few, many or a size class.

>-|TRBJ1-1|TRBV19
ASRGPRETEAF
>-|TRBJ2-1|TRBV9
ASSVGAGTYNEQF
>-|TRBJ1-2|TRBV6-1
ASSVGWQGDYGYT
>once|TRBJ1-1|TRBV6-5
ASSSPGQGNTEAF
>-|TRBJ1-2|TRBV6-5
ASSYGARGAYGYT
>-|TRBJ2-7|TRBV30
AWRHKYEQY
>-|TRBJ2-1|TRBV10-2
ASSESKASGGNEQF
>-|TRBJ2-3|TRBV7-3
ASSLQPGLATDTQY
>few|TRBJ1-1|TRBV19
ASTMVAGEAF
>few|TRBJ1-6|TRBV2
ASRGADNPLH
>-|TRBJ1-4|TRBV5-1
ASSVGQGEKLF
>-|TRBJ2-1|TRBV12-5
ASAMAGGNYNEQF
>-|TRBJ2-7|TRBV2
ASSVAGTSVSYEQY
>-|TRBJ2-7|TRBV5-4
ASSLGTGGAYEQY
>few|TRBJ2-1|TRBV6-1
ATGLGNEQF
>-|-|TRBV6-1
ASRMTAGTVYEQY
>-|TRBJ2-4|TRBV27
ASSLLGVAKNIQY
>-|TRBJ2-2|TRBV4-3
ASSQDRGLNTGELF